The T cell receptor beta chain described here comes from a study of shared clonotypes between healthy human individuals. Study overall: CD4 naive and CD4 memory each took three plates per donor, while CD8 naive took two and CD8 memory one. Study-level points and caveats: As a rule, naive subsets had a larger estimated richness than memory subsets.

To note about this clone: The antigen is not known.

Clones were read by immunoSEQ multiplex PCR, and TCRdb kept only the in-frame ones, dropping some. The sample lists roughly 2 million clones, 85% to 95% occurring once. V was pared by 5 bases and J by 7 bases, with 5 bases of the junction left unmatched. Looked up from germline, CDR1 is SGHVS and CDR2 is FQNEAQ. There are 13 residues in the CDR3. The sample comprised naive CD4+ T cells sorted from blood. Noted subset: CD45RA+ positively selected. The TCR originated in a man in his late teens or twenties in good health. This chain connects TRBV7-8 to TRBJ2-4; the match to TRBD2 covers 7 bases. CDR3: CASSHSGGNIQYF. The CDR3 coding sequence is TGTGCCAGCAGCCACTCCGGGGGGAACATTCAGTACTTC.